This T cell receptor beta chain was observed in a study of T-cell reconstitution after alpha-beta-depleted transplantation in children. Findings and caveats of the study: Hyperexpanded clones declined; after one year, newly produced T cells mostly supplied diversity. Several hundred expanded graft clones reportedly were the source of alpha-beta T cells about two months after transplant. Some patients showed high day-60 TCRbeta diversity, which derived from surviving recipient T cells and thymic progenitors.

V gave up 0 bases and J gave up 3 bases; unmatched junction bases: 10. Germline CDR1 is MNHEY and CDR2 is SVGAGI. The CDR3 is 17 amino acids. The TCRbeta library incorporated unique molecular identifiers. TCRdb recomputed calls from the PCR reads with MiXCR, one row per CDR3 protein. Of 700,000 to 850,000 distinct CDR3 sequences listed, 16% are singletons. Details on this clonotype: The antigen is unknown.

This TCR was sampled from a male patient younger than 18 who had a stem cell transplant for acute lymphoblastic leukemia, so the T cells may come from the graft donor. This sequence joins TRBV6-5 and TRBJ1-2, with 7 bases matching TRBD1. Here the sequenced sample was PBMCs, mostly from graft donor cells, taken 360 days after TCRalphabeta/CD19-depleted stem cell transplant. The CDR3 sequence is CASSYSRERGQYYGYTF. CDR3 bases: TGTGCCAGCAGTTACTCGAGGGAGAGGGGGCAGTACTATGGCTACACCTTC.